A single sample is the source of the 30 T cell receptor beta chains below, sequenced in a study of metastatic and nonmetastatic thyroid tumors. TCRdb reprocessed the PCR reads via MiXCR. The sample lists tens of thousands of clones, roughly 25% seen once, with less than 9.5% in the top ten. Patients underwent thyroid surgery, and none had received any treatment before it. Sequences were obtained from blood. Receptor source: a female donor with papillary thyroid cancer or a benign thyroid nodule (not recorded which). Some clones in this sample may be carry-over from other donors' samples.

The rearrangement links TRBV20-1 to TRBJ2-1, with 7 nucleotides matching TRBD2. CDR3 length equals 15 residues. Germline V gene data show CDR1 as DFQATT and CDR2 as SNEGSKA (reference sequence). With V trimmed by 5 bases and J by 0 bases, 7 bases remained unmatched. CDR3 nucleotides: TGCAGTGCTCGGGACTATCGGGACTCCTACAATGAGCAGTTCTTC. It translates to CSARDYRDSYNEQFF.

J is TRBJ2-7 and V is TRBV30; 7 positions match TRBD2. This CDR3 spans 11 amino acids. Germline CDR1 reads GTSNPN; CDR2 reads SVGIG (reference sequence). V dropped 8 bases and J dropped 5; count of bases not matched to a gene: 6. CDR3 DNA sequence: TGTGCCCGCCTCGGGGGGAACGAGCAGTACTTC. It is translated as CARLGGNEQYF.

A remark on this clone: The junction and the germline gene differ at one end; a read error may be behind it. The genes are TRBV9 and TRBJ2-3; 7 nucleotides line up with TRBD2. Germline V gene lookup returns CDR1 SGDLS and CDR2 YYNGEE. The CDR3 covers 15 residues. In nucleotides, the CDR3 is TGTGCCAGCAGCGTAACTAGCGTGGTCACAGATAAGCAGAATTTT. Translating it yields CASSVTSVVTDKQNF.

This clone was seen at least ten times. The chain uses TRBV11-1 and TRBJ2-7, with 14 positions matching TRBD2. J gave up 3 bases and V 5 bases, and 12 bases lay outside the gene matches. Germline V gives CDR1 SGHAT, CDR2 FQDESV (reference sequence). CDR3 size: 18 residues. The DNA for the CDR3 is TGTGCCAGCAGCCGGGGACTAGCGGGAGCGATGTGGGTCTACGAGCAGTACTTC. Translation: CASSRGLAGAMWVYEQYF.

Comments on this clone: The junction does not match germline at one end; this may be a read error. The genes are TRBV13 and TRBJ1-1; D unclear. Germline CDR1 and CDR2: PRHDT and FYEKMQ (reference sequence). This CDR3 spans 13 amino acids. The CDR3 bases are TGTGCCAGCAGCTTAGTGGTGAAGACTGAAGCTTTCTTT. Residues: CASSLVVKTEAFF.

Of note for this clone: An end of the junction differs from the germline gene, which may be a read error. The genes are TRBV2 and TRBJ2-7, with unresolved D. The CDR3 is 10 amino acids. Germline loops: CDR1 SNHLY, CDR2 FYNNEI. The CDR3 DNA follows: TGTGCCAGCAAAACTTACAAGCAATACTTC. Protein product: CASKTYKQYF.

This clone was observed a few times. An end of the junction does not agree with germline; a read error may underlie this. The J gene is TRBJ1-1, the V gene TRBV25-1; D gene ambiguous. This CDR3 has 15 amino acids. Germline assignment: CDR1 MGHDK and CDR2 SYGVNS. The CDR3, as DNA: TGTGCAAGCAGTGAATCCAGAGGGCCCGACACTGAAGCTTTCTTT. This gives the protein CASSESRGPDTEAFF.

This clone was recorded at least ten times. The CDR3 loop is CSAREDMNTEAFF. The CDR3 DNA reads TGCAGTGCTAGAGAGGATATGAACACTGAAGCTTTCTTT. V and J are TRBV20-1 and TRBJ1-1; D gene ambiguous. Germline V gene data show CDR1 as DFQATT and CDR2 as SNEGSKA (reference sequence). The CDR3 spans 13 residues. V dropped 0 bases and J dropped 0 bases, with 5 bases sitting between them.

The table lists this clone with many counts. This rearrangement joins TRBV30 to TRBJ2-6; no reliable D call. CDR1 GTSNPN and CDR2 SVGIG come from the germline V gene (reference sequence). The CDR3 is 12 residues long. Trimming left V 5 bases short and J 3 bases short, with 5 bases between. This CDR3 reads CAWGIGANVLTF. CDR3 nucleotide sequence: TGTGCCTGGGGAATTGGGGCCAACGTCCTGACTTTC.

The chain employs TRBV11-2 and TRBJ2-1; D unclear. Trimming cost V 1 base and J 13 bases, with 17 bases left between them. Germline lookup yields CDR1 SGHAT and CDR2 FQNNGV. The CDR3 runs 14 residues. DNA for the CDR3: TGTGCCAGCAGCTTAGGTATGCCCCCAGTAAAACAGTTCTTC. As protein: CASSLGMPPVKQFF.

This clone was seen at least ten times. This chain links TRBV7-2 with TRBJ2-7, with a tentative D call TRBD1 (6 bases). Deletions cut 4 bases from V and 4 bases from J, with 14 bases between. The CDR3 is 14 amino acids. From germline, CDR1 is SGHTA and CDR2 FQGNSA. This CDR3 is CASSSTQGPYEQYF. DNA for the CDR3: TGTGCCAGCAGCTCTACCCAGGGGCCGTACGAGCAGTACTTC.

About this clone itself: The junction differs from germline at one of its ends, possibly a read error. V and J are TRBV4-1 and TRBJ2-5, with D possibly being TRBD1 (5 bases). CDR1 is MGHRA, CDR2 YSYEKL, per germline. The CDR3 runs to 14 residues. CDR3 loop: CACSQSSGQETQYF. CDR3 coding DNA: TGCGCCTGCAGCCAATCGTCAGGGCAGGAGACCCAGTACTTC.

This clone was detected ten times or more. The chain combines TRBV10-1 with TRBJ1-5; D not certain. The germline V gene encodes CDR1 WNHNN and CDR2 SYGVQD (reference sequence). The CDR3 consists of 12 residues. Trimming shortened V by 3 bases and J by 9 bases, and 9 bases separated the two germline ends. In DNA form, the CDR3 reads TGCGCCAGCAGTGACAGTACCGCGCCCCAGCATTTT. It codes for CASSDSTAPQHF.

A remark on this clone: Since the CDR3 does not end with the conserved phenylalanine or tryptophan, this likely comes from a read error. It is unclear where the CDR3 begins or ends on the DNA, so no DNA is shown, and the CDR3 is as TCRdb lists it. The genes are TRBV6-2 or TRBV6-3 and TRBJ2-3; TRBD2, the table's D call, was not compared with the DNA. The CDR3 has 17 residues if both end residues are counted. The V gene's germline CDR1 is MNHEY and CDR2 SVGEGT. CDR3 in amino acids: CASSYATSGRDTDTQSY.

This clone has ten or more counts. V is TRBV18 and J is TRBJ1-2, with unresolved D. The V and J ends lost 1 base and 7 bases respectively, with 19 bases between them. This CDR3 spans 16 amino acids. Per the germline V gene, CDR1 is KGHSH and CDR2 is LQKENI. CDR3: CASSPLRDPFSGGYTF. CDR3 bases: TGTGCCAGCTCACCACTTAGAGACCCTTTTTCCGGTGGCTACACCTTC.

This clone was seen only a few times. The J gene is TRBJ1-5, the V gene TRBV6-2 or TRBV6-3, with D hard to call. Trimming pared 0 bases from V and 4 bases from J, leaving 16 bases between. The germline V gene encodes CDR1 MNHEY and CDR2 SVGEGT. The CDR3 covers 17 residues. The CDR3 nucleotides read TGTGCCAGCAGTTACTCTAATTATAGGGAGCCAAATCAGCCCCAGCATTTT. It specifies CASSYSNYREPNQPQHF.

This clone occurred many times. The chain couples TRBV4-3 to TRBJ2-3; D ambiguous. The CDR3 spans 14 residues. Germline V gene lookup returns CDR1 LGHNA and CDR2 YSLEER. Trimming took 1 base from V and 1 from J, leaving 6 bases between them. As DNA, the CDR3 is TGCGCCAGCAGCCAAGGAGATGGCACAGATACGCAGTATTTT. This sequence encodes CASSQGDGTDTQYF.

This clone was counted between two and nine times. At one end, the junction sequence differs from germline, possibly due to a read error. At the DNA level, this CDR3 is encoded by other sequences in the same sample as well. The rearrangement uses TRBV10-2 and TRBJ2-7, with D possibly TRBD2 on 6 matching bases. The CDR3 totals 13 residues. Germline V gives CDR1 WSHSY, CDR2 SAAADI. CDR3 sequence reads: CASRVREPHEQYF. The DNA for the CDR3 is TGCGCCTCCAGGGTACGGGAGCCTCACGAGCAATACTTC.

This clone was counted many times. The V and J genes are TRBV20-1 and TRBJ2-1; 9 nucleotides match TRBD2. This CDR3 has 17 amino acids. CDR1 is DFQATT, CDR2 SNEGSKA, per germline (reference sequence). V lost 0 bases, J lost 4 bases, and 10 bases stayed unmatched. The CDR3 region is CSARDRSGLARYNEQFF. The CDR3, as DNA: TGCAGTGCTAGAGATCGATCTGGACTAGCGCGTTACAATGAGCAGTTCTTC.

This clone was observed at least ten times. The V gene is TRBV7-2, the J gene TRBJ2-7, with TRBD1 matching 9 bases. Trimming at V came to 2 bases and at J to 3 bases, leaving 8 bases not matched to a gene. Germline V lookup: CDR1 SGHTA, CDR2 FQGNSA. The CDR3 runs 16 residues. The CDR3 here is CASSLSLGQGYYEQYF. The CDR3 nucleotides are TGTGCCAGCAGCTTATCCCTGGGACAGGGCTACTACGAGCAGTACTTC. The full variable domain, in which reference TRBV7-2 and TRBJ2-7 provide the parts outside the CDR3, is GAGVSQSPSNKVTEKGKDVELRCDPISGHTALYWYRQSLGQGLEFLIYFQGNSAPDKSGLPSDRFSAERTGGSVSTLTIQRTQQEDSAVYLCASSLSLGQGYYEQYFGPGTRLTVT.

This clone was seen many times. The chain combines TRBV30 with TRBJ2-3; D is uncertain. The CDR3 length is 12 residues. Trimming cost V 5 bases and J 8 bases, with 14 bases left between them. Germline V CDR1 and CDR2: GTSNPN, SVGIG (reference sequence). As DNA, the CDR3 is TGTGCCTGGCTAGGCCCCGGAGCTACGCAGTATTTT. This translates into CAWLGPGATQYF.

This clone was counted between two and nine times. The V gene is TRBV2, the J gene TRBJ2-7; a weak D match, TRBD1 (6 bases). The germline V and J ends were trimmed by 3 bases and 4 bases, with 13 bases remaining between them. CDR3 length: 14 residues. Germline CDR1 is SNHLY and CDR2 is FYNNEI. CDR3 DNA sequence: TGTGCCAGCAGTGACCAGGGGTTCTATTACGAGCAGTACTTC. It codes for CASSDQGFYYEQYF.

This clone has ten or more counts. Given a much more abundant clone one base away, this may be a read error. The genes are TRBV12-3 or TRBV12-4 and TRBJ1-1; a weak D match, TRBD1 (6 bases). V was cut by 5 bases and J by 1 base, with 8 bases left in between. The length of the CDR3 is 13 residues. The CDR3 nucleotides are TGTGCCAGCAGTCCAGGGGCGAACACTGAAGCTTTCTTT. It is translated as CASSPGANTEAFF.

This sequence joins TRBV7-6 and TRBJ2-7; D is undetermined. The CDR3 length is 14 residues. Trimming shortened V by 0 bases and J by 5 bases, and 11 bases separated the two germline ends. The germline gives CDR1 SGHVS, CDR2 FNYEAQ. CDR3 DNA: TGTGCCAGCAGCTTAGCAGCCGGAACCAACGAGCAGTACTTC. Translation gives CASSLAAGTNEQYF.

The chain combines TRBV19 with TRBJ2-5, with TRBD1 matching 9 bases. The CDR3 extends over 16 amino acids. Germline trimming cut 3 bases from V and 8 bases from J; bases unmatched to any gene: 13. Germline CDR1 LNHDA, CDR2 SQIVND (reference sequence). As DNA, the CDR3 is TGTGCCAGTAGTATTGGGACAGGGAGGCTGCGAGACACCCAGTACTTC. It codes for CASSIGTGRLRDTQYF. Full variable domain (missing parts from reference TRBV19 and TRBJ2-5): DGGITQSPKYLFRKEGQNVTLSCEQNLNHDAMYWYRQDPGQGLRLIYYSQIVNDFQKGDIAEGYSVSREKKESFPLTVTSAQKNPTAFYLCASSIGTGRLRDTQYFGPGTRLLVL.

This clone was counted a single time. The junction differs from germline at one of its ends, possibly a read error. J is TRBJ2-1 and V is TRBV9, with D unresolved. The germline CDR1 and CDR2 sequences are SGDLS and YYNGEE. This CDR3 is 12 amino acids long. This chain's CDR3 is CASSVGNNVQFF. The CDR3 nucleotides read TGTGCCAGCAGCGTAGGCAACAATGTGCAGTTCTTC.

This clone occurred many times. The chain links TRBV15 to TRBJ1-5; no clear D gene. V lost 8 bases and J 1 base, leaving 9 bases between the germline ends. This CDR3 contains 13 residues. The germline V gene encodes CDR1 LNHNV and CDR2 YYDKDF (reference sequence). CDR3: CATATLSNQPQHF. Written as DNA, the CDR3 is TGTGCCACCGCCACTCTAAGCAATCAGCCCCAGCATTTT.

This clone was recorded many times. This CDR3 reads CASSLDDGQGGRMNTEAFF. DNA of the CDR3: TGTGCCAGCAGCTTAGATGACGGACAGGGGGGCCGTATGAACACTGAAGCTTTCTTT. This sequence joins TRBV11-2 and TRBJ1-1; TRBD1 matches 10 bases. V was clipped by 0 bases and J by 0 bases; unmatched bases: 10. Germline assignment: CDR1 SGHAT and CDR2 FQNNGV. The CDR3 sequence is 19 residues long.

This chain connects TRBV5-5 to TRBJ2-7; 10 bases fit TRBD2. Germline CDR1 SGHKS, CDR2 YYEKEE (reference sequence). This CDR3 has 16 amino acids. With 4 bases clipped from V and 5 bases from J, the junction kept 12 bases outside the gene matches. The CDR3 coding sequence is TGTGCCAGCAGCGGCAAGGGGAGCGGGAGGGCCCACGAGCAGTACTTC. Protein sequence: CASSGKGSGRAHEQYF.

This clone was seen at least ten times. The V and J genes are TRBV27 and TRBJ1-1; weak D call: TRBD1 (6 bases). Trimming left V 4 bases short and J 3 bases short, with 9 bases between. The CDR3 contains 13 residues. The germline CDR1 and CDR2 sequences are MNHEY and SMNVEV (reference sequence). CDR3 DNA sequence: TGTGCCAGCAGTTGGTCAGGGGACACTGAAGCTTTCTTT. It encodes CASSWSGDTEAFF.